This T cell receptor (beta chain) was retrieved from a study of T cell clones after liver transplantation. Overall study results and limits: Circulating graft-donor-reactive CD4 TCRbeta sequences fell significantly post-transplant in 5 of 8 subjects.

Libraries were prepared by immunoSEQ multiplex PCR; TCRdb keeps only in-frame clonotypes and omits some of them. The sample shows roughly 80,000 clones, 82% of them seen only once. Concerning this clone: The antigen is unknown.

V was clipped by 4 bases and J by 5 bases, with 12 bases between them. Germline V gene lookup returns CDR1 LGHNA and CDR2 YSLEER. CDR3 length: 13 residues. The chain uses TRBV4-3 and TRBJ2-7; D unresolved. This TCR derives from a human patient who received a liver transplant. Some T cells may be supplied by the graft donor. The material sequenced was CD4+ T cells from blood, taken approximately 3.5 years after liver transplant. CDR3 in amino acids: CASSRAPLDEQYF. The CDR3 bases are TGCGCCAGCAGCCGGGCCCCCCTGGACGAGCAGTACTTC.